This is a list of T cell receptor beta chains from one sample in a study of early T cells in non-severe SARS-CoV-2 infection. TCRdb called the 5' RACE reads again in MiXCR, with one record for every CDR3 protein. The repertoire includes over 55,000 distinct CDR3 sequences, around an eighth of them detected once, and roughly 2.5% sits in the top ten. This material consisted of whole blood, taken at baseline. The receptors were sampled from an adult who was a healthcare worker with PCR-confirmed SARS-CoV-2 infection or an uninfected control (not recorded which). Each CDR3 is given with its conserved first and last residue. A D gene is named only where the DNA matches it firmly. Expanded clones are given a class, and other clones once, few, many or no size at all.

>TRBD1|-|TRBJ2-7|TRBV18
CASSRRQGAHLEQYF
TGTGCCAGCTCGAGAAGACAGGGGGCGCATCTAGAGCAGTACTTC
>-|many|TRBJ2-7|TRBV28
CASSPPGAETYEQYF
TGTGCCAGCAGTCCGCCGGGCGCAGAGACCTACGAGCAGTACTTC
>-|many|TRBJ1-1|TRBV7-8
CASSSRQRVNTEAFF
TGTGCCAGCAGCTCAAGACAGAGGGTGAACACTGAAGCTTTCTTT
>TRBD1|-|TRBJ2-5|TRBV7-3
CASSQGPRGLETQYF
TGTGCCAGCAGCCAAGGACCCAGGGGGTTAGAGACCCAGTACTTC
>-|-|TRBJ2-7|TRBV5-6
CASSLMGPAPYEQYF
TGTGCCAGCAGCTTGATGGGCCCCGCTCCCTACGAGCAGTACTTC
>TRBD1|few|TRBJ2-7|TRBV6-5
CASSPGQASSYEQYF
TGTGCCAGCAGCCCCGGACAGGCCAGCTCCTACGAGCAGTACTTC
>-|few|TRBJ2-5|TRBV28
CASSSVLGRGQETQYF
TGTGCCAGCAGTTCGGTACTGGGACGGGGCCAGGAGACCCAGTACTTC
>-|-|TRBJ2-5|TRBV7-2
CASSLDGRQQETQYF
TGTGCCAGCAGCTTAGATGGGCGGCAACAAGAGACCCAGTACTTC
>-|-|TRBJ1-1|TRBV5-4
CASSLNRRDFTEAFF
TGTGCCAGCAGCCTAAACCGACGGGACTTTACTGAAGCTTTCTTT
>-|many|TRBJ1-2|TRBV4-2
CASSQATGEANYGYTF
TGTGCCAGCAGCCAGGCTACAGGTGAAGCTAACTATGGCTACACCTTC
>-|few|TRBJ2-2|TRBV5-4
CASSLDPPGELFF
TGTGCCAGCAGCTTGGACCCCCCCGGGGAGCTGTTTTTT
>-|-|TRBJ2-4|TRBV28
CASSPSRGIGNIQYF
TGTGCCAGCAGTCCAAGCCGGGGGATCGGAAACATTCAGTACTTC
>-|-|TRBJ1-5|TRBV18
CASSGLDNQPQHF
TGTGCCAGCTCAGGATTAGACAATCAGCCCCAGCATTTT
>TRBD1|few|TRBJ2-5|TRBV6-2/TRBV6-3
CASSYQWGQDKQETQYF
TGTGCCAGCAGCTACCAGTGGGGACAGGATAAACAAGAGACCCAGTACTTC
>-|-|TRBJ2-5|TRBV12-3/TRBV12-4
CASSLGRRGQETQYF
TGTGCCAGCAGTCTAGGGAGGAGGGGCCAAGAGACCCAGTACTTC
>-|many|TRBJ2-7|TRBV7-9
CASSSAGEGYEQYF
TGTGCCAGCAGCTCCGCAGGGGAGGGGTACGAGCAGTACTTC
>-|few|TRBJ1-4|TRBV5-1
CASSLRGLNEKLFF
TGCGCCAGCAGCTTACGCGGGCTAAATGAAAAACTGTTTTTT
>-|few|TRBJ2-4|TRBV11-2
CASSPEGALAKNIQYF
TGTGCCAGCAGCCCCGAAGGTGCTCTAGCCAAAAACATTCAGTACTTC
>-|few|TRBJ1-5|TRBV12-3/TRBV12-4
CASSFRPQPQHF
TGTGCCAGCAGTTTCCGGCCTCAGCCCCAGCATTTT
>-|-|TRBJ2-5|TRBV9
CASSVGLSGTQYF
TGTGCCAGCAGCGTAGGATTGAGCGGGACCCAGTACTTC
>-|few|TRBJ2-7|TRBV6-1
CATQRGEQYF
TGTGCCACACAACGGGGCGAGCAGTACTTC
>TRBD2|-|TRBJ2-1|TRBV7-6
CASSPELAAISYNEQFF
TGTGCCAGCAGCCCCGAACTAGCGGCGATTTCCTACAATGAGCAGTTCTTC
>TRBD1|many|TRBJ1-1|TRBV27
CASSAGTANTEAFF
TGTGCCAGCAGTGCCGGGACAGCGAACACTGAAGCTTTCTTT
>-|-|TRBJ2-2|TRBV11-2
CASSRDRYTGELFF
TGTGCCAGCAGCCGGGACCGATACACCGGGGAGCTGTTTTTT
>-|-|TRBJ1-2|TRBV29-1
CSALIGVDEGYTF
TGCAGCGCCCTTATAGGGGTCGACGAAGGCTACACCTTC
>TRBD1|few|TRBJ1-4|TRBV27
CASRIRDRGYNEKLFF
TGTGCCAGCAGAATCCGGGACAGGGGGTATAATGAAAAACTGTTTTTT
>-|-|TRBJ2-1|TRBV7-2
CASSFRSSYNEQFF
TGTGCCAGCAGCTTTCGGAGCTCCTACAATGAGCAGTTCTTC
>-|-|TRBJ2-3|TRBV9
CASSVVSVDTQYF
TGTGCCAGCAGCGTAGTGAGCGTAGATACGCAGTATTTT
>-|-|TRBJ2-1|TRBV6-1
CASRPDRRHYNEQFF
TGTGCCAGCAGGCCGGACCGACGCCACTACAATGAGCAGTTCTTC
>-|many|TRBJ1-1|TRBV28
CASRYNRAGAFF
TGTGCCAGCAGATACAACAGGGCCGGAGCTTTCTTT
>TRBD1|few|TRBJ2-7|TRBV20-1
CSASKETGAVYEQYF
TGCAGTGCTAGTAAGGAGACAGGGGCGGTCTACGAGCAGTACTTC
>TRBD2|few|TRBJ2-2|TRBV3-1
CASSQVSGGAMTGELFF
TGTGCCAGCAGCCAAGTCAGCGGGGGGGCTATGACCGGGGAGCTGTTTTTT